This T cell receptor (beta chain) was captured in a study of monozygotic twins with inflammatory bowel disease. Study-wide findings and caveats: A single strong IBD-associated signal or clonotype was not supported by the findings.

Reprocessing the 5' RACE reads, TCRdb reports a single entry for every CDR3 protein and omits DNA. The sample features approximately 400,000 distinct CDR3 sequences, with just over 2.5% in its top ten. This CDR3 is built from 15 residues. For this clonotype: Its specificity is unknown.

This clonotype was obtained from a human donor with ulcerative colitis or Crohn's disease, or a healthy co-twin of an affected twin (not recorded which). The sample taken for sequencing was blood. The chain is built from TRBV12-3 or TRBV12-4 and TRBJ2-4; the D call from TCRdb, TRBD2, cannot be confirmed without DNA. The CDR3 protein is CASSHGLLAKNMQYF.